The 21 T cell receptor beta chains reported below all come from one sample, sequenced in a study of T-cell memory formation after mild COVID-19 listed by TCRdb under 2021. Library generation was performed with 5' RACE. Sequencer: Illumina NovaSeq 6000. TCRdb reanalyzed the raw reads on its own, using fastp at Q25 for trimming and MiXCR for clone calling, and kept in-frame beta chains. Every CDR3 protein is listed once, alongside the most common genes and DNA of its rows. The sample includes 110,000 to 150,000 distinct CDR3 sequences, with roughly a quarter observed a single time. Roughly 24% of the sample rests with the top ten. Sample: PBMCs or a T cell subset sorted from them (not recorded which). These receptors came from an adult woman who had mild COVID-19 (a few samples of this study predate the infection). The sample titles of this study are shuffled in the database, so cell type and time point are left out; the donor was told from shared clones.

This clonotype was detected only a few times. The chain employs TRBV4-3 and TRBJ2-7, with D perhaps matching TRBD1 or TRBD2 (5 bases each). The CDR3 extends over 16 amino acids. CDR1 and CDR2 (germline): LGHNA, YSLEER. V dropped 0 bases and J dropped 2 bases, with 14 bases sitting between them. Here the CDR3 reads CASSQEGDPATYEQYF. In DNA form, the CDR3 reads TGCGCCAGCAGCCAAGAGGGGGACCCCGCCACCTACGAGCAGTACTTC.

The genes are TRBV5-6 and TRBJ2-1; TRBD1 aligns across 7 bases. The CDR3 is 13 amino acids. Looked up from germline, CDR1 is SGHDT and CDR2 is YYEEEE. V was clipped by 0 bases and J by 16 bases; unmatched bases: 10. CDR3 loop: CASSLGTGQFGFF. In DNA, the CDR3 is TGTGCCAGCAGCTTGGGGACAGGCCAATTTGGTTTCTTC.

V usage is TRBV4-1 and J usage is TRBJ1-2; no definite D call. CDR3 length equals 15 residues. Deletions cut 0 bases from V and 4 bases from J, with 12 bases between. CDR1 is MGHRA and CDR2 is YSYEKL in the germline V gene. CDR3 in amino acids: CASSQDQIGFYGYTF. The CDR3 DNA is TGCGCCAGCAGCCAAGACCAAATCGGCTTCTATGGCTACACCTTC.

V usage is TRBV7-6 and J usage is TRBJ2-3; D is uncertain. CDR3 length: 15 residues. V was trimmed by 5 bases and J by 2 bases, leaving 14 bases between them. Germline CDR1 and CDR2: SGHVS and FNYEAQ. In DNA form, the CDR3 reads TGTGCCAGCAGCCACTATGAGCGCGACACAGATACGCAGTATTTT. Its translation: CASSHYERDTDTQYF.

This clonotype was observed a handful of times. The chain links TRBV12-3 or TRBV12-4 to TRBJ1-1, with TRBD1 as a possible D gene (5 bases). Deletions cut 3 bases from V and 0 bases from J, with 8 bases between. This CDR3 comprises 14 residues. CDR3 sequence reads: CASSFGAVNTEAFF. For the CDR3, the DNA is TGTGCCAGCAGTTTTGGGGCCGTGAACACTGAAGCTTTCTTT.

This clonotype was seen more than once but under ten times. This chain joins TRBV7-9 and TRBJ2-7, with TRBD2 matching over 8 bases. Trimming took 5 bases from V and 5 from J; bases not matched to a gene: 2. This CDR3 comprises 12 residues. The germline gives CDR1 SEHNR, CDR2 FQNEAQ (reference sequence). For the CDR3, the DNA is TGTGCCAGCAGCACTAGCGGCCACGAGCAGTACTTC. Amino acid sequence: CASSTSGHEQYF.

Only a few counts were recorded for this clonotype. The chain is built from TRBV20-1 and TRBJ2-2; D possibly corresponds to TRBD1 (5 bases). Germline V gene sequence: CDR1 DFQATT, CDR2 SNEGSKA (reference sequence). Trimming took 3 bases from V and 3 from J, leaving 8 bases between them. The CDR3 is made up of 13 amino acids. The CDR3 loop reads CSASTRDTGELFF. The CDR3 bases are TGCAGTGCTAGTACCAGGGACACCGGGGAGCTGTTTTTT.

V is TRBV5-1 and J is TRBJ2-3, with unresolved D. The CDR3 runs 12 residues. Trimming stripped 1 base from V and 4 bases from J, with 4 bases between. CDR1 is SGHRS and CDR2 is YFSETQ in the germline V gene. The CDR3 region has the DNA TGCGCCAGCAGCTTGTTATCAGATACGCAGTATTTT. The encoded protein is CASSLLSDTQYF.

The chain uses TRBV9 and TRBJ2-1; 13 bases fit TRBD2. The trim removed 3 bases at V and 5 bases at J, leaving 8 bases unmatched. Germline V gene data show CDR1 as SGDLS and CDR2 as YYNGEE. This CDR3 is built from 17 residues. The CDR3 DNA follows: TGTGCCAGCAGCGGAGAGAGACTAGCGGGAGGCCACAATGAGCAGTTCTTC. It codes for CASSGERLAGGHNEQFF.

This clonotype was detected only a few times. CDR3 sequence (DNA): TGTGCCAGCAGCCAGGGGACAGACTCCTCCTACGAGCAGTACTTC. Its protein product is CASSQGTDSSYEQYF. This chain uses TRBV6-2 or TRBV6-3 with TRBJ2-7, with 7 bases that match TRBD1. Germline CDR1 and CDR2: MNHEY and SVGEGT. This CDR3 contains 15 residues. V gave up 6 bases and J gave up 0 bases; unmatched junction bases: 8.

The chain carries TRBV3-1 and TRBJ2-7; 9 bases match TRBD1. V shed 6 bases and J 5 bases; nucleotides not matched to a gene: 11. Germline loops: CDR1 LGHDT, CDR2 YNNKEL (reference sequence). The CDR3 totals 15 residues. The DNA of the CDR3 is TGTGCCAGCAGGGAGGGACAGGGTGGTCCCAACGAGCAGTACTTC. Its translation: CASREGQGGPNEQYF.

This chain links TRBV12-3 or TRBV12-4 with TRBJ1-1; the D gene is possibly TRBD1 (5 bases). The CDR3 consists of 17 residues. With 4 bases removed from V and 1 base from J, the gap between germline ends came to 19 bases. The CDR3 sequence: CASSSRGSGRRNTEAFF. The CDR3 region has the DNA TGTGCCAGCAGTTCCCGGGGATCGGGGCGTAGGAACACTGAAGCTTTCTTT.

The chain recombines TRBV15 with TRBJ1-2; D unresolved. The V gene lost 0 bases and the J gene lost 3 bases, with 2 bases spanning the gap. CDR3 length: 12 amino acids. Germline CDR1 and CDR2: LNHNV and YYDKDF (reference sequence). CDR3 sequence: CATSRDDYGYTF. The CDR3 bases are TGTGCCACCAGCAGAGATGACTATGGCTACACCTTC.

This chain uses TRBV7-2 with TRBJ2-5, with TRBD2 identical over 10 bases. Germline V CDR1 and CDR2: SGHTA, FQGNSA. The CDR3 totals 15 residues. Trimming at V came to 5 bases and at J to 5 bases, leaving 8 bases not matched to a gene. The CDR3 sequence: CASSLSGRAEETQYF. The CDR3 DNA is TGTGCCAGCAGCCTAAGCGGGAGGGCCGAGGAGACCCAGTACTTC. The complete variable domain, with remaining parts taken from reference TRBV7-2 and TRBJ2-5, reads GAGVSQSPSNKVTEKGKDVELRCDPISGHTALYWYRQSLGQGLEFLIYFQGNSAPDKSGLPSDRFSAERTGGSVSTLTIQRTQQEDSAVYLCASSLSGRAEETQYFGPGTRLLVL.

CDR3 sequence (DNA): TGTGCCAGCTCACCAGAAACCGCCGGGACAGGGGGCGTCACAGATACGCAGTATTTT. It specifies CASSPETAGTGGVTDTQYF. J is TRBJ2-3 and V is TRBV18; 12 nucleotides align to TRBD1. This CDR3 contains 19 residues. CDR1 is KGHSH, CDR2 LQKENI, per germline. The V gene end was trimmed by 2 bases and the J gene end by 2 bases; junction bases not matched to a gene: 11.

This CDR3 reads CASSQFPGLNYGYTF. CDR3 DNA sequence: TGTGCCAGCAGCCAATTCCCCGGGCTGAACTATGGCTACACCTTC. The rearrangement joins TRBV3-1 to TRBJ1-2; D gene ambiguous. The germline V and J ends were trimmed by 2 bases and 2 bases, with 12 bases remaining between them. The germline V gene has CDR1 LGHDT and CDR2 YNNKEL (reference sequence). The CDR3 has 15 amino acids. The full variable domain, in which reference TRBV3-1 and TRBJ1-2 provide the parts outside the CDR3, is DTAVSQTPKYLVTQMGNDKSIKCEQNLGHDTMYWYKQDSKKFLKIMFSYNNKELIINETVPNRFSPKSPDKAHLNLHINSLELGDSAVYFCASSQFPGLNYGYTFGSGTRLTVV.

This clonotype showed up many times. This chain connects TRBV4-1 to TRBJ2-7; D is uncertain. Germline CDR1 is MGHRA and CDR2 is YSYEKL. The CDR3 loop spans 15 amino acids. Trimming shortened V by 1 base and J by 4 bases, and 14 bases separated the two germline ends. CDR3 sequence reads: CASSQATVQGYEQYF. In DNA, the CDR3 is TGCGCCAGCAGCCAAGCAACGGTTCAAGGTTACGAGCAGTACTTC.

The CDR3 is CASSTGETQYF. The CDR3 nucleotides read TGTGCCAGCAGTACCGGGGAGACCCAGTACTTC. The gene calls are TRBV7-6 and TRBJ2-5, with D hard to call. V was clipped by 6 bases and J by 5 bases, with 7 bases between them. CDR1 is SGHVS and CDR2 is FNYEAQ in the germline V gene. This CDR3 has 11 amino acids. The full variable domain, completed using reference TRBV7-6 and TRBJ2-5, is GAGVSQSPRYKVTKRGQDVALRCDPISGHVSLYWYRQALGQGPEFLTYFNYEAQQDKSGLPNDRFSAERPEGSISTLTIQRTEQRDSAMYRCASSTGETQYFGPGTRLLVL.

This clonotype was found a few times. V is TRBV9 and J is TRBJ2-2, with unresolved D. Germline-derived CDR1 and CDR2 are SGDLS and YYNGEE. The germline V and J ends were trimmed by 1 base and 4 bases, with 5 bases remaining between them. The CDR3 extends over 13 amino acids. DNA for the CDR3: TGTGCCAGCAGCGTATGGGGCACCGGGGAGCTGTTTTTT. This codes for CASSVWGTGELFF.

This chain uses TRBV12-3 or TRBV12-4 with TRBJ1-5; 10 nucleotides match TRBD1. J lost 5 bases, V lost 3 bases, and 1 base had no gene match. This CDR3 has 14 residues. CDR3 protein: CASSLGQGYQPQHF. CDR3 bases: TGTGCCAGCAGTTTGGGACAGGGGTATCAGCCCCAGCATTTT.

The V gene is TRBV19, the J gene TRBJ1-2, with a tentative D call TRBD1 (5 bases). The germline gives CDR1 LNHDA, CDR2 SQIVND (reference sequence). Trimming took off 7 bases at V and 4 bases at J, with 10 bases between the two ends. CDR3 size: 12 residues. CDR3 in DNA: TGTGCCAGTAATCCAGGGATCTATGGCTACACCTTC. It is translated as CASNPGIYGYTF.